Sequencing of this TCR beta chain was carried out in a study of T-cell memory formation after mild COVID-19. Regarding this clonotype: No antigen is known for it.

TCRdb reprocessed the 5' RACE reads with MiXCR, giving one entry per CDR3 protein. The repertoire holds fewer than 50,000 distinct CDR3 sequences, with more than 9% as singletons. This CDR3 contains 15 residues. Germline values: CDR1 SGHTA, CDR2 FQGTGA. Between the trimmed V and J ends, which lost 0 bases and 5 bases, there was a span of 11 bases. Findings and limits, study-wide: For contracting clones, CD4+ ones sat mainly in CM and EM, CD8+ in EMRA.

This clonotype originated in an adult woman who had mild COVID-19 (a few samples of this study predate the infection). Cell type and time point are not known. The genes are TRBV7-3 and TRBJ2-1, with TRBD2 as a possible D gene (5 bases). What was sequenced was PBMCs or a T cell subset sorted from them (not recorded which). CDR3 DNA: TGTGCCAGCAGCTTAACTCCGGCTAGCAACAATGAGCAGTTCTTC. Protein sequence: CASSLTPASNNEQFF.